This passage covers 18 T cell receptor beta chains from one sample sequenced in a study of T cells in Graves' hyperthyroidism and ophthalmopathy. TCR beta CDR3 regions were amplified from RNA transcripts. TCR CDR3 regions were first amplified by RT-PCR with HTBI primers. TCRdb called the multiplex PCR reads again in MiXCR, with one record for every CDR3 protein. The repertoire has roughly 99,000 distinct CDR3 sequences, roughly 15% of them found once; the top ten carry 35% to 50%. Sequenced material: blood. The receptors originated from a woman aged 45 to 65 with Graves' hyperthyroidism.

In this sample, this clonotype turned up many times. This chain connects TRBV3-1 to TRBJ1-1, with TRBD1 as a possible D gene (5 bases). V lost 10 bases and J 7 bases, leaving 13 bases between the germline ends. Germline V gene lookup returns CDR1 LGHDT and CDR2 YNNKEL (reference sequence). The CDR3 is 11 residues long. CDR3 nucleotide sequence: TGTGCCACGATGAGACAGAGTGAAGCTTTCTTT. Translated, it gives CATMRQSEAFF. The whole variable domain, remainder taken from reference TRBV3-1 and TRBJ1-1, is DTAVSQTPKYLVTQMGNDKSIKCEQNLGHDTMYWYKQDSKKFLKIMFSYNNKELIINETVPNRFSPKSPDKAHLNLHINSLELGDSAVYFCATMRQSEAFFGQGTRLTVV.

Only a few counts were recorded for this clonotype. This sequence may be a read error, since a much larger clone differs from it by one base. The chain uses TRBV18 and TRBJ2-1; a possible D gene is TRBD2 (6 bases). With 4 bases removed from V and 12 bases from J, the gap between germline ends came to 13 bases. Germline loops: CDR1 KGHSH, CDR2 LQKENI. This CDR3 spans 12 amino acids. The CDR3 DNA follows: TGTGCCAGCTCACTGCCGGGACTTGTGCAGTTCTTC. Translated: CASSLPGLVQFF.

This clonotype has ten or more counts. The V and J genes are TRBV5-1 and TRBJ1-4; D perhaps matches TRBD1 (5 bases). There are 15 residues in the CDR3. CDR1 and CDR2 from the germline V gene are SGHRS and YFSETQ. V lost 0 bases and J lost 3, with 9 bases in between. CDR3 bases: TGCGCCAGCAGCTTGGGGCAGACAGCTAATGAAAAACTGTTTTTT. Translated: CASSLGQTANEKLFF.

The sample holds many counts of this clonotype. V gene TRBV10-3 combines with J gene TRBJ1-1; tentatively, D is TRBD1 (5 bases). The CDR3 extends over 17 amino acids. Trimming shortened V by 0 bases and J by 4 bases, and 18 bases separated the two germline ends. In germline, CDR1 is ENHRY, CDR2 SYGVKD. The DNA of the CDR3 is TGTGCCATCAGTGAGTCAAGTCAGGGCCCCCGGAGCACTGAAGCTTTCTTT. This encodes CAISESSQGPRSTEAFF.

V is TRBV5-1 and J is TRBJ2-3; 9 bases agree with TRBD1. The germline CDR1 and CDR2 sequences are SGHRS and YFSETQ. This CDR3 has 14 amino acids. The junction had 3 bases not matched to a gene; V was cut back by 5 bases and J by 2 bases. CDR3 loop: CASSWTGATDTQYF. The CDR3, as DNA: TGCGCCAGCAGTTGGACAGGGGCCACAGATACGCAGTATTTT. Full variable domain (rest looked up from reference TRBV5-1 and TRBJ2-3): KAGVTQTPRYLIKTRGQQVTLSCSPISGHRSVSWYQQTPGQGLQFLFEYFSETQRNKGNFPGRFSGRQFSNSRSEMNVSTLELGDSALYLCASSWTGATDTQYFGPGTRLTVL.

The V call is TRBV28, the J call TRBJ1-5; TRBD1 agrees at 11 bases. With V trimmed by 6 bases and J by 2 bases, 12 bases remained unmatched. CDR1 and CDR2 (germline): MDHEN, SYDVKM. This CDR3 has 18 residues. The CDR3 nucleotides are TGTGCCAGCAGATACCCCTTGGGGACAGGGGGAGGCAATCAGCCCCAGCATTTT. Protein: CASRYPLGTGGGNQPQHF.

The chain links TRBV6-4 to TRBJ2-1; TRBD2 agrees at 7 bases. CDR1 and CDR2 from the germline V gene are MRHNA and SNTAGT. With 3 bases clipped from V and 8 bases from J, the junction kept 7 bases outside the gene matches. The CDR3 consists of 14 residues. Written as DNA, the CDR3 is TGTGCCAGCAGTGAAGTCGGGGGAGGGGATGAGCAGTTCTTC. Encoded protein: CASSEVGGGDEQFF.

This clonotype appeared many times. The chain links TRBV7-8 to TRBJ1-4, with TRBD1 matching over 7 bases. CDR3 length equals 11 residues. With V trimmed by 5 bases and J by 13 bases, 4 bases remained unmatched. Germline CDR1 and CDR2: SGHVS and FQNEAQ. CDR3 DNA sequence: TGTGCCAGCAGCCCAGGGGGTGGACTGTTTTTT. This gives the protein CASSPGGGLFF.

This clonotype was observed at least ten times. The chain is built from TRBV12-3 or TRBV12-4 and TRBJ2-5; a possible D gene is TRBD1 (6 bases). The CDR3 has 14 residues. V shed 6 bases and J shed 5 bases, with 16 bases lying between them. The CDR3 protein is CASSQNRVRETQYF. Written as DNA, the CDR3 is TGTGCCAGCAGCCAAAACAGGGTGCGGGAGACCCAGTACTTC.

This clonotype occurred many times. The CDR3 here is CASSSPFKSDGELFF. The CDR3 DNA follows: TGCGCCAGCAGCTCACCATTTAAAAGCGACGGGGAGCTGTTTTTT. The chain combines TRBV5-1 with TRBJ2-2, with D unclear. CDR1 is SGHRS and CDR2 is YFSETQ in the germline V gene. The CDR3 extends over 15 amino acids. Trimming cost V 3 bases and J 7 bases, with 16 bases left between them.

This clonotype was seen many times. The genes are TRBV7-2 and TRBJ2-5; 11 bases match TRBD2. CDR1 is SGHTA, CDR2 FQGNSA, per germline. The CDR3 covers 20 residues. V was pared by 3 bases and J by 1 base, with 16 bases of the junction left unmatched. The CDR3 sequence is CASSFLRRGTSGPPQETQYF. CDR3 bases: TGTGCCAGCAGCTTCCTGAGAAGGGGGACTAGCGGCCCTCCCCAAGAGACCCAGTACTTC.

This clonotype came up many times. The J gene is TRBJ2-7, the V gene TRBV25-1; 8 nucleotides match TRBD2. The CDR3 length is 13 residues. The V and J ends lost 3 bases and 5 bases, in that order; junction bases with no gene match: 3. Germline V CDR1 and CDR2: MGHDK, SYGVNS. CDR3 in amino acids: CASSESGRDEQYF. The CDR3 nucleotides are TGTGCCAGCAGTGAGAGCGGGAGAGACGAGCAGTACTTC.

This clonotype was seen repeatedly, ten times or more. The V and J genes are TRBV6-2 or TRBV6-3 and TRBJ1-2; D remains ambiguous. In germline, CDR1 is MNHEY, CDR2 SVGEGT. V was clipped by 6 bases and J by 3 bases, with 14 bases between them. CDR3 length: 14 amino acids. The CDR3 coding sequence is TGTGCCAGCAGACCCGGGAGGCAGGACTATGGCTACACCTTC. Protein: CASRPGRQDYGYTF.

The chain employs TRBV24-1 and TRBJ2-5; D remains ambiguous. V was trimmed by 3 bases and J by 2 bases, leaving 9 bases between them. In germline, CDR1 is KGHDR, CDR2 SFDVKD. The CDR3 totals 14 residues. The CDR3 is CATSDPSAQETQYF. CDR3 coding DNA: TGTGCCACCAGTGATCCCAGCGCTCAAGAGACCCAGTACTTC.

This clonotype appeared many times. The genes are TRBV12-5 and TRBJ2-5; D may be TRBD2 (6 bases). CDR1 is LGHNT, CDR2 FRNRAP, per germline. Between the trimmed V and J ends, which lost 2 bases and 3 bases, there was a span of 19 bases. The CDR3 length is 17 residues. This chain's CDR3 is CASGLSLTGDVEETQYF. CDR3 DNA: TGTGCTAGTGGTTTGTCCCTTACGGGGGATGTTGAAGAGACCCAGTACTTC.

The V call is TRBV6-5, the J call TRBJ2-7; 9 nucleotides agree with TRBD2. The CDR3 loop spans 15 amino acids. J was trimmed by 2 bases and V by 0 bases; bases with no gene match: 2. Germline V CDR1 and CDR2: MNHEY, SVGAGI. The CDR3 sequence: CASSYSEREAYEQYF. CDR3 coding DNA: TGTGCCAGCAGTTACTCCGAGCGGGAGGCCTACGAGCAGTACTTC.

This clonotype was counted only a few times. The CDR3 here is CASSFLIPSPNNEQFF. The CDR3 region has the DNA TGTGCCAGCAGCTTTCTGATCCCTTCACCTAACAATGAGCAGTTCTTC. V usage is TRBV7-9 and J usage is TRBJ2-1, with D unresolved. The CDR3 has 16 amino acids. V was pared by 3 bases and J by 5 bases, with 17 bases between. Germline CDR1 is SEHNR and CDR2 is FQNEAQ (reference sequence).

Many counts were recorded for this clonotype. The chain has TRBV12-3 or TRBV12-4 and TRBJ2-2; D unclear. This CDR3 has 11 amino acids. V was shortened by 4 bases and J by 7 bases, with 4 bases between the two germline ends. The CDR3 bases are TGTGCCAGCAGTTGGGTCGGGGAGCTGTTTTTT. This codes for CASSWVGELFF.